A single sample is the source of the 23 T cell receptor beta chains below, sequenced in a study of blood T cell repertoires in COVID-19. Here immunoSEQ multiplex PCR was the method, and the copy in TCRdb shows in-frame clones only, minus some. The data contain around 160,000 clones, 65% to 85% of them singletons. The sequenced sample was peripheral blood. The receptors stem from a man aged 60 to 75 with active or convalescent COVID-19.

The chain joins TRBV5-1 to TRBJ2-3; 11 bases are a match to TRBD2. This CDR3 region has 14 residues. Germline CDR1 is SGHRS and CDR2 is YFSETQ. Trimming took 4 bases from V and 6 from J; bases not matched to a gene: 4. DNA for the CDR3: TGCGCCAGCAGCGTAGCGGGAGGGCCGGATACGCAGTATTTT. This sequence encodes CASSVAGGPDTQYF.

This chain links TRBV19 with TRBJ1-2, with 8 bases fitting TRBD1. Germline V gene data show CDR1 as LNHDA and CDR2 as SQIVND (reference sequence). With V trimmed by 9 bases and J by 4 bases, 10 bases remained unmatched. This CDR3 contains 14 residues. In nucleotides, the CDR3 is TGTGCCAGCCTGAAGCAGGGGGCAAGCTATGGCTACACCTTC. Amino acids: CASLKQGASYGYTF. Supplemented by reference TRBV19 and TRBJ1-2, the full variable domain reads DGGITQSPKYLFRKEGQNVTLSCEQNLNHDAMYWYRQDPGQGLRLIYYSQIVNDFQKGDIAEGYSVSREKKESFPLTVTSAQKNPTAFYLCASLKQGASYGYTFGSGTRLTVV.

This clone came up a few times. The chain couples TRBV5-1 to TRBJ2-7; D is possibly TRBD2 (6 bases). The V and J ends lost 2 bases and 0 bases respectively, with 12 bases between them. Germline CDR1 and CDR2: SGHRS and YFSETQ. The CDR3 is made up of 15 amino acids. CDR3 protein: CASSLESGDSYEQYF. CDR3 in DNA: TGCGCCAGCAGCTTAGAATCGGGGGACTCCTACGAGCAGTACTTC.

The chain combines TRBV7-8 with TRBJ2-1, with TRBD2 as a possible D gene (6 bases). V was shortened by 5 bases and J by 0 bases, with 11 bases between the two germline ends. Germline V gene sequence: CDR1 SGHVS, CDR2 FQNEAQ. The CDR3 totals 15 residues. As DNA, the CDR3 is TGTGCCAGCAGCCCTCGGGAGTCCTCCTACAATGAGCAGTTCTTC. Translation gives CASSPRESSYNEQFF. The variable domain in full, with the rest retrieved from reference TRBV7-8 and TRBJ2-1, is GAGVSQSPRYKVAKRGQDVALRCDPISGHVSLFWYQQALGQGPEFLTYFQNEAQLDKSGLPSDRFFAERPEGSVSTLKIQRTQQEDSAVYLCASSPRESSYNEQFFGPGTRLTVL.

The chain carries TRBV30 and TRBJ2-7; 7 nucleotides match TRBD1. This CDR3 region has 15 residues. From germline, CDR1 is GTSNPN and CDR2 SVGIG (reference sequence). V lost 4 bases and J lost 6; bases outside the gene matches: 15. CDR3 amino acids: CAWIAGRGLSGEQYF. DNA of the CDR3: TGTGCCTGGATTGCGGGCAGGGGGTTATCGGGCGAGCAGTACTTC.

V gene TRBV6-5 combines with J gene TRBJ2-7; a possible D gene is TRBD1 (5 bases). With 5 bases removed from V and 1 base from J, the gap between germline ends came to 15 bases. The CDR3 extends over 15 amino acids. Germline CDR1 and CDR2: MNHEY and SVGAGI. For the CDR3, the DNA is TGTGCCAGCAGTCGCTCCAGGGATTTTTCCTACGAGCAGTACTTC. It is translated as CASSRSRDFSYEQYF.

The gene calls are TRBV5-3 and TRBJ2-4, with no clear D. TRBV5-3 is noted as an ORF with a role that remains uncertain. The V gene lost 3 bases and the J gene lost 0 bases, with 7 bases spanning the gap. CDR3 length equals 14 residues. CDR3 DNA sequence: TGTGCCAGAAGCTGCAGGCTAGCCAAAAACATTCAGTACTTC. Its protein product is CARSCRLAKNIQYF.

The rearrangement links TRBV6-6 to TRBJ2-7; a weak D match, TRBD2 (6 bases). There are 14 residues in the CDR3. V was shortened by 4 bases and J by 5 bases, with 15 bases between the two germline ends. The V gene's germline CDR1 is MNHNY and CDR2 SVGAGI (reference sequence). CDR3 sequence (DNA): TGTGCCAGCAGTTCGACTAGAAGAGGTCACGAGCAGTACTTC. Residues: CASSSTRRGHEQYF.

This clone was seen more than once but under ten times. This CDR3 reads CASSRLAGNTDTQYF. In nucleotides, the CDR3 is TGTGCCAGCAGCCGACTAGCGGGTAACACAGATACGCAGTATTTT. V usage is TRBV5-4 and J usage is TRBJ2-3; 10 positions agree with TRBD2. Germline V lookup: CDR1 SGHNT, CDR2 YYREEE (reference sequence). The CDR3 covers 15 residues. Trimming cost V 4 bases and J 2 bases; bases outside gene matches: 4. Filled out from reference TRBV5-4 and TRBJ2-3, the complete variable domain reads ETGVTQSPTHLIKTRGQQVTLRCSSQSGHNTVSWYQQALGQGPQFIFQYYREEENGRGNFPPRFSGLQFPNYSSELNVNALELDDSALYLCASSRLAGNTDTQYFGPGTRLTVL.

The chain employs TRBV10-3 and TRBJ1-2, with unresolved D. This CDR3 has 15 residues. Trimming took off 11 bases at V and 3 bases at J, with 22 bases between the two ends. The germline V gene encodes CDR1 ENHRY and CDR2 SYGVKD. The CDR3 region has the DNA TGTGCCGCGGCCCCGAGCCATCAACCCGACTATGGCTACACCTTC. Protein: CAAAPSHQPDYGYTF.

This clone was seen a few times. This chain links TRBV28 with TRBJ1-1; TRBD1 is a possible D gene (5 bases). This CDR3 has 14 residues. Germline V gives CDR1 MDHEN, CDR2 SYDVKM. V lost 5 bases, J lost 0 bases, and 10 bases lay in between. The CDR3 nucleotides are TGTGCCAGCAGTCTTCGGGGGTTGAACACTGAAGCTTTCTTT. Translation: CASSLRGLNTEAFF.

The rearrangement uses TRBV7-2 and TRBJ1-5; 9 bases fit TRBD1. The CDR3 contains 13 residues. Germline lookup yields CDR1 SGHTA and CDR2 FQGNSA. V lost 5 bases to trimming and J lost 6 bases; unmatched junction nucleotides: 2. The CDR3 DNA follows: TGTGCCAGCAGCCGGGACAGGGTTCAGCCCCAGCATTTT. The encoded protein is CASSRDRVQPQHF. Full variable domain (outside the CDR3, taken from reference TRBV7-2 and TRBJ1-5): GAGVSQSPSNKVTEKGKDVELRCDPISGHTALYWYRQSLGQGLEFLIYFQGNSAPDKSGLPSDRFSAERTGGSVSTLTIQRTQQEDSAVYLCASSRDRVQPQHFGDGTRLSIL.

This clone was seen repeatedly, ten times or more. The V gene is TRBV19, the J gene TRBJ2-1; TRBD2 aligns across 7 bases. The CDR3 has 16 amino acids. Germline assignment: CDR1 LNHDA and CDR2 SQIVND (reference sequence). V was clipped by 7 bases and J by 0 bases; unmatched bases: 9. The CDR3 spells CASTPGGASSYNEQFF. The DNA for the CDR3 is TGTGCCAGTACCCCGGGGGGTGCTAGCTCCTACAATGAGCAGTTCTTC.

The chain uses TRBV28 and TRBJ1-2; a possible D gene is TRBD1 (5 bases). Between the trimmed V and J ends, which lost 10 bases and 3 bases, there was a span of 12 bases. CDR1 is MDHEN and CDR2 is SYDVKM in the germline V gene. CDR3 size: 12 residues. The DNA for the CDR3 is TGTGCCATCCAGGCGGGGGACTATGGCTACACCTTC. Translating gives CAIQAGDYGYTF.

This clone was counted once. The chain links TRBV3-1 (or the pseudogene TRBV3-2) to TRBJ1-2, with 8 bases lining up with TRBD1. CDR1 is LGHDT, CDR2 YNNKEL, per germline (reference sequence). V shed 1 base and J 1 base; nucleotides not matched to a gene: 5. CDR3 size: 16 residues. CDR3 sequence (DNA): TGTGCCAGCAGCCAAGTACGGGACAGGAGTAACTATGGCTACACCTTC. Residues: CASSQVRDRSNYGYTF.

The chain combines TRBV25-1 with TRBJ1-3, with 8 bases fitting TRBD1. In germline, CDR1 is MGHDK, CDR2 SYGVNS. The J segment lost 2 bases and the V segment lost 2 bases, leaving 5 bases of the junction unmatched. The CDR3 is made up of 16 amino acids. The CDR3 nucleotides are TGTGCCAGCAGTGAACGGACAGGGTATACTGGAAACACCATATATTTT. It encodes CASSERTGYTGNTIYF. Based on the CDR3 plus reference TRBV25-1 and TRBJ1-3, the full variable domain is EADIYQTPRYLVIGTGKKITLECSQTMGHDKMYWYQQDPGMELHLIHYSYGVNSTEKGDLSSESTVSRIRTEHFPLTLESARPSHTSQYLCASSERTGYTGNTIYFGEGSWLTVV.

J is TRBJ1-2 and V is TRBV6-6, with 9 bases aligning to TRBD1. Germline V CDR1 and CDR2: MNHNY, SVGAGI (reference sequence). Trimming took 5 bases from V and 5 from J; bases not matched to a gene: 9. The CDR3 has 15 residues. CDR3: CASSAPGTGTYGYTF. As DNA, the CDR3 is TGTGCCAGCAGTGCCCCCGGGACAGGGACGTATGGCTACACCTTC.

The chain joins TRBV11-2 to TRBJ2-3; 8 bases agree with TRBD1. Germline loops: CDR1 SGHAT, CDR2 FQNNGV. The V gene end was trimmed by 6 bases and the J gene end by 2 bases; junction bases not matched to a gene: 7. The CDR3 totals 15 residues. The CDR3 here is CASSLRTGITDTQYF. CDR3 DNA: TGTGCCAGCAGTTTACGGACAGGGATCACAGATACGCAGTATTTT.

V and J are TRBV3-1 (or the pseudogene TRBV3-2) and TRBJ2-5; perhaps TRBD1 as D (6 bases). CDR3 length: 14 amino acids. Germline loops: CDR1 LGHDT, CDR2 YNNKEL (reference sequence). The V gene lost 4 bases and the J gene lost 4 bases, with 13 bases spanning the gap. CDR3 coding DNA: TGTGCCAGCAGCCCGCAGACAGGACTAGAGACCCAGTACTTC. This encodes CASSPQTGLETQYF.

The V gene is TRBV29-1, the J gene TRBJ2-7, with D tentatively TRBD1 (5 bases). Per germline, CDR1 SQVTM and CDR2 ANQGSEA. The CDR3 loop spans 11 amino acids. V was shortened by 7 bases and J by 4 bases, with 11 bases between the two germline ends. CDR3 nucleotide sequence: TGCAGCGCCATGACAGATTACGAGCAGTACTTC. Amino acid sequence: CSAMTDYEQYF.

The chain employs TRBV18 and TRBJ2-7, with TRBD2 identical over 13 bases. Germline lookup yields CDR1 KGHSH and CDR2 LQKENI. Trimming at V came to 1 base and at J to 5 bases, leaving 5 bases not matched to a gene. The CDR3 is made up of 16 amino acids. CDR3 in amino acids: CASSPRTSGSPDEQYF. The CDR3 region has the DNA TGTGCCAGCTCACCACGGACTAGCGGGAGTCCCGACGAGCAGTACTTC.

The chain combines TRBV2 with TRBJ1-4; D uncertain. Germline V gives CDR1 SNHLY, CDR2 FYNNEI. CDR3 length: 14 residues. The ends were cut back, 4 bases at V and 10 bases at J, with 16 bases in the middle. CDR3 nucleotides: TGTGCCAGCAGTGGGCAGAGGAGTAGCGCAAAACTGTTTTTT. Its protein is CASSGQRSSAKLFF.

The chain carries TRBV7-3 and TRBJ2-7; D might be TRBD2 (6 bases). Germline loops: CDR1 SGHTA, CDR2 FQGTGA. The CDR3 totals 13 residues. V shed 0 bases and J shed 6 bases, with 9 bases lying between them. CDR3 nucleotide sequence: TGTGCCAGCAGCTTAACCGGGGGTGGCGAGCAGTACTTC. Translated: CASSLTGGGEQYF.